This TCR beta chain originates from a study of identifying expanded T cells in peripheral blood (dated by TCRdb to about 2019). Looking at the study overall: Technical replicates were generated by sequencing separate aliquots of the same genomic DNA pool, and four replicates were compared pairwise. Overall study results and their limits: The beta-binomial model significantly reduced the number of clones called differentially abundant and the false-positive rate across all healthy-donor time intervals. Between technical replicates the binomial model flagged approximately 1.2 differentially abundant clones, whereas over approximately two weeks the binomial model flagged about 15 and over about 4 weeks 19 to 20. In all healthy donors, the variance in clone template counts between samples taken two to three weeks apart rose significantly as total template count increased. The authors expected biological variance in healthy repertoires might increase further over much longer intervals such as months to years.

With respect to this clone: It has no known antigen specificity. Base-call qualities are not available, and no considerably larger clone is one nucleotide away.

The junction carries 7 bases between V and J, which are trimmed by 3 bases and 7 bases respectively. Looking up the germline V gene (reference sequence) yields CDR1 SEHNR and CDR2 FQNEAQ. The CDR3 runs 12 residues from the cysteine to the phenylalanine. Only the CDR3 part of the read is kept: 36 bases, read in frame from the first base. No immune events such as infections were documented for the healthy donors during the collection period. To calibrate time-dependent variance in a beta-binomial model of T-cell clone differential abundance, blood repertoires from healthy donors were used as a training cohort. The training cohort included around ten healthy donors, of whom 3 were female and 7 were male. An age range of roughly 29 to 65 years, with an average of about 45 years, was recorded for the donors. Whole blood was collected from each healthy donor at three time points spaced approximately 2 weeks apart and obtained from a commercial supplier. Genomic DNA was extracted from unsorted whole blood for immunosequencing.

The immunoSEQ Assay, which uses bias-controlled multiplex PCR amplification of genomic DNA, was used to profile TCRbeta CDR3 regions. On the study's bioinformatics: To quantify the absolute abundance of each unique TCRbeta CDR3 region, the sequences were collapsed and filtered. Differential abundance was tested with a binomial (Fisher-equivalent) model and with a beta-binomial model adding time-dependent variance fitted from healthy donors. Clones with fewer than 5 combined templates were removed, and a clone was called differentially abundant if the clone's Benjamini-Hochberg FDR was below 0.01. The form v = (b*log(k)+a)^2 was used to model beta-binomial variance as a function of total template count across the two samples. TCRdb's version of the immuneACCESS table is confined to in-frame rearrangements and falls short of the full clone set. An unresolved V gene accounts for under half of the shortfall where checked; the remainder is of unknown origin. That table supplies the V and J calls and clone size; D and trimming were determined from the DNA. The sample has over 100,000 clones on record, approximately 89% of them singletons. The leading ten clones occupy 14% of the sample.

The clonotype was recovered from a person between 18 and 70 years old in good health. The material sequenced was blood. The rearranged segments are TRBV7-9 and TRBJ2-1; the D gene is not confidently resolved. In nucleotides, the sequence is TGTGCCAGCAGCTTTACAGAGAATGAGCAGTTCTTC. It translates as CASSFTENEQFF.